The entry that follows covers one TCR beta chain sequence. This sample was included in a study of blood T cell repertoires in COVID-19. Generated by immunoSEQ multiplex PCR, the TCRdb table keeps only in-frame clones and is missing some. This table has about 140,000 clones, roughly 76% appearing once. Sequencing was carried out using peripheral blood. The receptor's source is a woman between 50 and 59 years old with active or convalescent COVID-19.

CDR3 sequence reads: CASGQRTNEKLFF. The CDR3, as DNA: TGTGCCAGCGGCCAACGAACTAATGAAAAACTGTTTTTT. The gene calls are TRBV6-5 and TRBJ1-4; D gene ambiguous. CDR1 is MNHEY and CDR2 is SVGAGI in the germline V gene. The V and J ends lost 8 bases and 1 base respectively, with 8 bases between them. CDR3 length equals 13 residues.